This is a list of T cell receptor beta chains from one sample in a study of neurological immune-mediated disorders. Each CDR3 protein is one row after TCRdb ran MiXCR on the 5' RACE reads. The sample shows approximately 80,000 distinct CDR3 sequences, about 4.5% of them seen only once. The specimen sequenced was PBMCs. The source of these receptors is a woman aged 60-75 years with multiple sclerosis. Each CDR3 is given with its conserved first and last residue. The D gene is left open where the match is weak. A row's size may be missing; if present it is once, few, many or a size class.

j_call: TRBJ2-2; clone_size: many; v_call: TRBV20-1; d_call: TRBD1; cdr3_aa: CSAPDRGQVGELFF; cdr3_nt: TGCAGTGCCCCCGACAGGGGGCAGGTCGGGGAGCTGTTTTTT
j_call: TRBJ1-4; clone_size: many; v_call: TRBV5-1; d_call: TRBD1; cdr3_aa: CASSWDRGAANEKLFF; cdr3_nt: TGCGCCAGCAGCTGGGACAGGGGGGCAGCTAATGAAAAACTGTTTTTT
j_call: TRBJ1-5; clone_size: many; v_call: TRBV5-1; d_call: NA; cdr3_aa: CASSLAGNQPQHF; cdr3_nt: TGCGCCAGCAGCTTGGCGGGGAATCAGCCCCAGCATTTT
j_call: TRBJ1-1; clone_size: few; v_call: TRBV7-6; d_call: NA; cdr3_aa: CASSLVGVDTEAFF; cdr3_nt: TGTGCCAGCAGCTTAGTCGGGGTGGACACTGAAGCTTTCTTT
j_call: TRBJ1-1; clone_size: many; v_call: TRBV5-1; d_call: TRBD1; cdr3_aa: CASSGQGQTEAFF; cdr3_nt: TGCGCCAGCAGCGGACAGGGTCAGACTGAAGCTTTCTTT
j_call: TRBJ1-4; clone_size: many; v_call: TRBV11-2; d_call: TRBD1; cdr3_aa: CASSKDRGNNEKLFF; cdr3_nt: TGTGCCAGCAGCAAGGACAGGGGGAATAATGAAAAACTGTTTTTT
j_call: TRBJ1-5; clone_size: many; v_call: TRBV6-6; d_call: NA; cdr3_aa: CASSDWNQPQHF; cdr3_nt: TGTGCCAGCAGTGACTGGAATCAGCCCCAGCATTTT
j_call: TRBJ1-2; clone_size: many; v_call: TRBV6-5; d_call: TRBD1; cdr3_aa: CASRGQGVTSNYGYTF; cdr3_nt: TGTGCCAGCAGAGGACAGGGGGTAACTTCTAACTATGGCTACACCTTC
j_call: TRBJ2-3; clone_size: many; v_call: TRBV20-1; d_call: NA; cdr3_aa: CSASGGADTQYF; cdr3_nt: TGCAGTGCTAGTGGTGGAGCAGATACGCAGTATTTT
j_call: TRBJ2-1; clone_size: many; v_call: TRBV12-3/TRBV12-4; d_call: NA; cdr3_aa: CASSDRQAYNEQFF; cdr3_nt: TGTGCCAGCAGTGACCGACAGGCCTACAATGAGCAGTTCTTC
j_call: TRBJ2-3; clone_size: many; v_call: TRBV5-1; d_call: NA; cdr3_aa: CASSWGDSSGDTQYF; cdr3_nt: TGCGCCAGCAGCTGGGGGGACAGTAGTGGAGATACGCAGTATTTT
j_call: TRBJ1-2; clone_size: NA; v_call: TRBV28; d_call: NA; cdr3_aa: CASRIITGLYGYTF; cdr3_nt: TGTGCCAGCAGAATCATCACAGGACTCTATGGCTACACCTTC
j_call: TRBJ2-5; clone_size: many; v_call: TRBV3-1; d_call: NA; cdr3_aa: CASSHGVLAF; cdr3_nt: TGTGCCAGCAGCCATGGGGTACTGGCCTTC
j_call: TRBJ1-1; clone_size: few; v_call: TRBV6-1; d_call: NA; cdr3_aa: CASTHQLLNTEAFF; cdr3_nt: TGTGCCAGCACACATCAATTGCTGAACACTGAAGCTTTCTTT
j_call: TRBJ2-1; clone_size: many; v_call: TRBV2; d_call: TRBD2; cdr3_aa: CASHSGGAENEQFF; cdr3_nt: TGTGCCAGCCATAGCGGGGGGGCCGAAAATGAGCAGTTCTTC
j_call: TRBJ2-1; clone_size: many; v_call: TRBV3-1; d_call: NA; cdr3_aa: CASSQGVGGNEQFF; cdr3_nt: TGTGCCAGCAGCCAGGGGGTAGGGGGCAATGAGCAGTTCTTC
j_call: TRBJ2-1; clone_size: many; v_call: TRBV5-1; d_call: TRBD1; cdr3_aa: CASSLGTGGWDEQFF; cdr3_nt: TGCGCCAGCAGCTTGGGCACAGGGGGCTGGGATGAGCAGTTCTTC
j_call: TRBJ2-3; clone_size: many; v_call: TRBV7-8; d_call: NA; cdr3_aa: CASSLVQADTQYF; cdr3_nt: TGTGCCAGCAGCTTAGTACAAGCGGATACGCAGTATTTT
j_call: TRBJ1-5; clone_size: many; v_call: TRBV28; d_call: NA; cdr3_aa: CASLDGTSSNQPQHF; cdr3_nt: TGTGCCAGTCTCGACGGGACAAGTTCCAATCAGCCCCAGCATTTT
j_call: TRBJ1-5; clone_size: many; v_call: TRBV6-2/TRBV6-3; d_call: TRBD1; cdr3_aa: CASSFPTGGEQPQHF; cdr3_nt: TGTGCCAGCAGTTTCCCCACAGGGGGAGAGCAGCCCCAGCATTTT
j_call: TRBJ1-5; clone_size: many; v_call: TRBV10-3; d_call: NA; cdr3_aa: CATQGLSNQPQHF; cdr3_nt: TGTGCCACACAAGGACTTAGCAATCAGCCCCAGCATTTT
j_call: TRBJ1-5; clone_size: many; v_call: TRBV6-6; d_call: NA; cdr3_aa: CASSQNQPQHF; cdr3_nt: TGTGCCAGCAGCCAGAATCAGCCCCAGCATTTT
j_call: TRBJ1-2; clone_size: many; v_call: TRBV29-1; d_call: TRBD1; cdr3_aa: CSATDRVYGYTF; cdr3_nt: TGCAGCGCAACAGACAGGGTTTATGGCTACACCTTC
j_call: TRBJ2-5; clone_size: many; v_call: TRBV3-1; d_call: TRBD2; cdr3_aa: CASSQETSGGPEPKETQYF; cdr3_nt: TGTGCCAGCAGCCAAGAGACTAGCGGGGGGCCGGAGCCTAAAGAGACCCAGTACTTC
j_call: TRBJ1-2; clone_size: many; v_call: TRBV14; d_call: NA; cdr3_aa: CASSQDAGWNGYTF; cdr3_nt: TGTGCCAGCAGCCAAGATGCAGGGTGGAATGGCTACACCTTC
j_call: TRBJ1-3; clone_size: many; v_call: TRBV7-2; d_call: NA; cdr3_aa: CASSFKTGNTIYF; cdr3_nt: TGTGCCAGCAGCTTTAAAACTGGAAACACCATATATTTT
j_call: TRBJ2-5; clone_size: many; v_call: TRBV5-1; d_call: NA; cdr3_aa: CASSLGQGYRQETQYF; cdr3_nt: TGCGCCAGCAGCTTGGGGCAGGGATATCGTCAAGAGACCCAGTACTTC
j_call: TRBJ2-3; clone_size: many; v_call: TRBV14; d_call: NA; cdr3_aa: CASSPVVRADTQYF; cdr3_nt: TGTGCCAGCAGCCCAGTCGTTAGGGCAGATACGCAGTATTTT
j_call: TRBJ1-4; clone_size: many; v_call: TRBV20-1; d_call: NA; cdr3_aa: CSARVRGNRGTNEKLFF; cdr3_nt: TGCAGTGCTAGAGTCCGAGGGAATAGAGGAACTAATGAAAAACTGTTTTTT
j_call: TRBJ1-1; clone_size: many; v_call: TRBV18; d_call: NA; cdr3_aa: CASSPDTEAFF; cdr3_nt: TGTGCCAGCTCACCGGACACTGAAGCTTTCTTT
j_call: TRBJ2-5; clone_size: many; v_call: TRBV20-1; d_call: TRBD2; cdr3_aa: CSGLKGLAGGHSYQETQYF; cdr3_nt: TGCAGTGGGTTAAAGGGACTAGCGGGGGGACACTCGTACCAAGAGACCCAGTACTTC
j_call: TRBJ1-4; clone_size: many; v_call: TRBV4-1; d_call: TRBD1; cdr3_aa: CASSGRQGVDEKLFF; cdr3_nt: TGCGCCAGCAGCGGTCGACAGGGGGTGGATGAAAAACTGTTTTTT
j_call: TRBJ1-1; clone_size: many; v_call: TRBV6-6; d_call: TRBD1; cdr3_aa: CASSYTTGEAFF; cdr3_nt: TGTGCCAGCAGTTATACGACAGGGGAAGCTTTCTTT
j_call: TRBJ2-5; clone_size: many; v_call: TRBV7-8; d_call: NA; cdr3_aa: CASSLLVLGTQYF; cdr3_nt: TGTGCCAGCAGCTTATTAGTCTTGGGGACCCAGTACTTC
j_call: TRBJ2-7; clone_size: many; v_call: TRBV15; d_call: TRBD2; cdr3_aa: CATSRAQRGDEQYF; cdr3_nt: TGTGCCACCAGCAGAGCTCAGCGGGGGGACGAGCAGTACTTC
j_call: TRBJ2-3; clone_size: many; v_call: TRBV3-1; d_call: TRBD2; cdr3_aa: CASSQGLAGGTSTDTQYF; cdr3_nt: TGTGCCAGCAGCCAGGGGCTAGCGGGGGGTACTAGCACAGATACGCAGTATTTT
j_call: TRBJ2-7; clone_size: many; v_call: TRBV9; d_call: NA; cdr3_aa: CASSVDDRPYEQYF; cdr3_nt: TGTGCCAGCAGCGTAGACGACCGCCCCTACGAGCAGTACTTC
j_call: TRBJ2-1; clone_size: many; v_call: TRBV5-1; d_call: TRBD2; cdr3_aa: CASSLPGLAGAYNEQFF; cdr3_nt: TGCGCCAGCAGCCTTCCGGGACTAGCGGGAGCCTACAATGAGCAGTTCTTC
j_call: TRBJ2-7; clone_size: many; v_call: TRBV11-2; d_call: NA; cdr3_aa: CASSFGQTYEQYF; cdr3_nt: TGTGCCAGCAGCTTCGGGCAGACCTACGAGCAGTACTTC
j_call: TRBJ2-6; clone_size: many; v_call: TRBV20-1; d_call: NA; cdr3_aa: CSARRGRSSSGANVLTF; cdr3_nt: TGCAGTGCTAGGCGAGGGAGATCCAGCTCTGGGGCCAACGTCCTGACTTTC
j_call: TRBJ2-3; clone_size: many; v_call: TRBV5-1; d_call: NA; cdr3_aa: CASSLSGTTDTQYF; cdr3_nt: TGCGCCAGCAGCTTGTCAGGAACCACAGATACGCAGTATTTT
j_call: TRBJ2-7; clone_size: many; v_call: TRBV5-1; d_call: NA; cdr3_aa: CASSLDRGYEQYF; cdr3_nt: TGCGCCAGCAGCTTGGATAGGGGTTACGAGCAGTACTTC
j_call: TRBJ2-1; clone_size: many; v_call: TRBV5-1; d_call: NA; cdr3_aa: CASQRDRPNEQFF; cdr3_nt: TGCGCCAGCCAGCGGGACAGACCCAATGAGCAGTTCTTC
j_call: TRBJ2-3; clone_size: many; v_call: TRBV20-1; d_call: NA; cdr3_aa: CSARSERTDTQYF; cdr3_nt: TGCAGTGCTAGAAGCGAACGAACAGATACGCAGTATTTT
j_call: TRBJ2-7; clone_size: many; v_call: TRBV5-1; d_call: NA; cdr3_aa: CASSQNYEQYF; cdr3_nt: TGCGCCAGCAGCCAGAACTACGAGCAGTACTTC
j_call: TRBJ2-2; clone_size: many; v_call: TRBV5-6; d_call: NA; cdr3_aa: CASSLQGGGYTGELFF; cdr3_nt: TGTGCCAGCAGCTTACAGGGTGGGGGATACACCGGGGAGCTGTTTTTT
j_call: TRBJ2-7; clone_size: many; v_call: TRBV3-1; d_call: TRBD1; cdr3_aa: CASSAPGQGLYEQYF; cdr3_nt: TGTGCCAGCAGCGCCCCGGGACAGGGATTGTACGAGCAGTACTTC
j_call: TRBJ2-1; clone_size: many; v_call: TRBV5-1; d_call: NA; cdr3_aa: CASSLRRGAYNEQFF; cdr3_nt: TGCGCCAGCAGCTTGAGGCGGGGAGCCTACAATGAGCAGTTCTTC
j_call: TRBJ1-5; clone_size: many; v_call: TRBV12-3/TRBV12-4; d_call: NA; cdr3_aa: CASSFEAGLGGLNQPQHF; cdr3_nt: TGTGCCAGCAGTTTCGAGGCAGGGCTCGGGGGGCTCAATCAGCCCCAGCATTTT
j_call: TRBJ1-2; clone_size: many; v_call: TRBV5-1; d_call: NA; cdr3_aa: CASSLEVGGYGYTF; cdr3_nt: TGCGCCAGCAGCTTGGAAGTGGGTGGATATGGCTACACCTTC
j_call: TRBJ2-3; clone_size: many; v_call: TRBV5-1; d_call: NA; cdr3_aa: CASRTDGYSTDTQYF; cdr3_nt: TGCGCCAGCAGGACTGACGGATATAGCACAGATACGCAGTATTTT
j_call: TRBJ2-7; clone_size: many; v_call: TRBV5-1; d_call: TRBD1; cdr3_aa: CASSLADTGGAYEQYF; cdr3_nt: TGCGCCAGCAGCTTGGCCGACACAGGGGGCGCCTACGAGCAGTACTTC
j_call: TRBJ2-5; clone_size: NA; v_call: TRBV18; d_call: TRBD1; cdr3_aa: CASSPDRGGETQYF; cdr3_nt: TGTGCCAGCTCACCAGACAGGGGGGGAGAGACCCAGTACTTC
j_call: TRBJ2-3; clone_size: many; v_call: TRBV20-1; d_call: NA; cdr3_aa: CSAIQGSDTQYF; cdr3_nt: TGCAGTGCTATACAGGGCTCAGATACGCAGTATTTT